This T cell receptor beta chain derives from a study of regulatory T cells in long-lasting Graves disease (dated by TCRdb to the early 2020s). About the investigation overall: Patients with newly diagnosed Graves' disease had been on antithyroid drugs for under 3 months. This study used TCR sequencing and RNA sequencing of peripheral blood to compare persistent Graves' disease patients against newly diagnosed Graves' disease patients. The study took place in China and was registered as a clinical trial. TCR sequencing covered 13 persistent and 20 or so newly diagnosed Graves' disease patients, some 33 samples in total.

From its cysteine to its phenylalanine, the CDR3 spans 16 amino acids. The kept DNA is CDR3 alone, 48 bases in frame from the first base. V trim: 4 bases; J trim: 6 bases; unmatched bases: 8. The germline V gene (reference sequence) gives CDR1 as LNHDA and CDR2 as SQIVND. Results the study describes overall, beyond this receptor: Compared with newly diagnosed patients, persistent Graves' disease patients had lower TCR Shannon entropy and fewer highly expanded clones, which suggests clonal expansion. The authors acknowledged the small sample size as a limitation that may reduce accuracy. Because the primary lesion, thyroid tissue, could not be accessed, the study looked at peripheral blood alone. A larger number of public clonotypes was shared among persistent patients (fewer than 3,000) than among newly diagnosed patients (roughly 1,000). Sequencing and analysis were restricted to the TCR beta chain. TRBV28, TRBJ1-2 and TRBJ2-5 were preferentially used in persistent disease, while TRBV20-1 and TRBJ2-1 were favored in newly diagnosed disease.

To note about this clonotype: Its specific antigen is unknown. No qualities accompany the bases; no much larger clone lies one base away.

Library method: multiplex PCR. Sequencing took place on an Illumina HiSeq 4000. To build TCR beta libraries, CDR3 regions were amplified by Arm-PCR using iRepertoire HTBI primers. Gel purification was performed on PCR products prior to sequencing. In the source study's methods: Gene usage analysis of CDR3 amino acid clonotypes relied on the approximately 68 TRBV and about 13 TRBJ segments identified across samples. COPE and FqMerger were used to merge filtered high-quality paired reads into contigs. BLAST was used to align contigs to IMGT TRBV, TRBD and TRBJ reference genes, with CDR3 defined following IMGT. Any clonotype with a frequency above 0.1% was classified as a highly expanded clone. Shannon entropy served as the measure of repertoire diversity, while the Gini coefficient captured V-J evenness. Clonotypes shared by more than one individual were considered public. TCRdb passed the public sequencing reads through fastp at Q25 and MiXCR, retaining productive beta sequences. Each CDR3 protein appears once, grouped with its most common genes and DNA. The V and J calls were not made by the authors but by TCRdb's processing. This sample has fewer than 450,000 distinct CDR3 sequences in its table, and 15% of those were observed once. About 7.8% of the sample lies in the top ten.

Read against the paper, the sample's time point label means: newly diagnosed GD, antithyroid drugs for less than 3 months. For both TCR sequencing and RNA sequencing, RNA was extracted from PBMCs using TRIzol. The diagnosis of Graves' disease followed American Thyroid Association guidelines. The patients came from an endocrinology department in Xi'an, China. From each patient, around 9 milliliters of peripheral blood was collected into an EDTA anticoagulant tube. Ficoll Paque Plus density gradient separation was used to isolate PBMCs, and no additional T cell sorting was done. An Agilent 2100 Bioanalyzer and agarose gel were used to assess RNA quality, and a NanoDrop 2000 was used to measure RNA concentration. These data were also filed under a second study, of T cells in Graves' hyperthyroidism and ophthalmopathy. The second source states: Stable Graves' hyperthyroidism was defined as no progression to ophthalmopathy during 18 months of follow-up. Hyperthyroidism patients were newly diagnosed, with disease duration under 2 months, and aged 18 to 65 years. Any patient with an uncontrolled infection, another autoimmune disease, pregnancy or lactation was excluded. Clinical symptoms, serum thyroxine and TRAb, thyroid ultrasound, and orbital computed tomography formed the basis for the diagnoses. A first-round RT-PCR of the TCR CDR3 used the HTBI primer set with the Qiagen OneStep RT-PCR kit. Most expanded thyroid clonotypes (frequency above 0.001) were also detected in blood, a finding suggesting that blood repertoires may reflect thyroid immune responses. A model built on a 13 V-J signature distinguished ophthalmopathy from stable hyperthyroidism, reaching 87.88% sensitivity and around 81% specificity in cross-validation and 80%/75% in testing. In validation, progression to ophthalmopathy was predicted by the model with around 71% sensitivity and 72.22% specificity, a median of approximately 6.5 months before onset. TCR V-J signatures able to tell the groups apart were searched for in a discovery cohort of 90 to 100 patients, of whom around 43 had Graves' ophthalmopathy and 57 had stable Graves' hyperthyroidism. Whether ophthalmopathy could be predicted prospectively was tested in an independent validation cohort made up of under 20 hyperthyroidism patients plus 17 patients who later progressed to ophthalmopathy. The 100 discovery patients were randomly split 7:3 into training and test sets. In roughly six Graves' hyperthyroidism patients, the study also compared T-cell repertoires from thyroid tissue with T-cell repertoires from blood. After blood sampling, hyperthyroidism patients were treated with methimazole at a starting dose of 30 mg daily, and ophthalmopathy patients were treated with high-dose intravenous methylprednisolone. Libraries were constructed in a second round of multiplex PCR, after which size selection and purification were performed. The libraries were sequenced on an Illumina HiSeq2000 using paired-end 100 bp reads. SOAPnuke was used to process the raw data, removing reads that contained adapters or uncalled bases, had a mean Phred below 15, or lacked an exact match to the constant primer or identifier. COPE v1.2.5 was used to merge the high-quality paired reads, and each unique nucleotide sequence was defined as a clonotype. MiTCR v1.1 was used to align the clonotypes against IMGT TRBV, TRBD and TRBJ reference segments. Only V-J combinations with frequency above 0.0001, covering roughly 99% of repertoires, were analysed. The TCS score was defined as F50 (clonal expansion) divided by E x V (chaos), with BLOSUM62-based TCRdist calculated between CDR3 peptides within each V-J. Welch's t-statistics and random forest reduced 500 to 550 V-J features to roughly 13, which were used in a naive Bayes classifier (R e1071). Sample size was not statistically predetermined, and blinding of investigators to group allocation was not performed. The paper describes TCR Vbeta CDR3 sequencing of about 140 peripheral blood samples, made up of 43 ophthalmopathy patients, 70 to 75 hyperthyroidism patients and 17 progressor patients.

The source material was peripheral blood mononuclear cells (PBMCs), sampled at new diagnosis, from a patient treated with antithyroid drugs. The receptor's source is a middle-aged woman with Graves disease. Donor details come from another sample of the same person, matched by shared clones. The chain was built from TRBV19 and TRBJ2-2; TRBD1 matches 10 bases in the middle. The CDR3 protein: CASSSHWDRGPGELFF. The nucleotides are TGTGCCAGTAGTAGCCACTGGGACAGGGGTCCCGGGGAGCTGTTTTTT.